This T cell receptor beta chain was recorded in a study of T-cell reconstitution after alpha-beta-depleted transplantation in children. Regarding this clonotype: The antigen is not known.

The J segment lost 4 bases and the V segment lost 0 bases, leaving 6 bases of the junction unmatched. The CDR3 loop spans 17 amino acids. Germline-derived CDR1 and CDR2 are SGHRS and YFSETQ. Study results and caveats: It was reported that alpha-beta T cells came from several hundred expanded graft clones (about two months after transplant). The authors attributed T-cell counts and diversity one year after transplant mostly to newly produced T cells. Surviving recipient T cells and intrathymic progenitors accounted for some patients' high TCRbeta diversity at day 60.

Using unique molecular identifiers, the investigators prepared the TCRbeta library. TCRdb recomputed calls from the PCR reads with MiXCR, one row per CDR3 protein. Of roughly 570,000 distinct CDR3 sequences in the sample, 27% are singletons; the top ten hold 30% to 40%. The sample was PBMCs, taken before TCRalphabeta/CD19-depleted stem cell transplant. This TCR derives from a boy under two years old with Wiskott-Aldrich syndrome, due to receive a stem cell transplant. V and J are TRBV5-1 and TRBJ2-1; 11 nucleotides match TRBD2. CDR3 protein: CASSLEASGRQYNEQFF. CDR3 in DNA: TGCGCCAGCAGCTTGGAGGCTAGCGGGAGGCAATACAATGAGCAGTTCTTC.